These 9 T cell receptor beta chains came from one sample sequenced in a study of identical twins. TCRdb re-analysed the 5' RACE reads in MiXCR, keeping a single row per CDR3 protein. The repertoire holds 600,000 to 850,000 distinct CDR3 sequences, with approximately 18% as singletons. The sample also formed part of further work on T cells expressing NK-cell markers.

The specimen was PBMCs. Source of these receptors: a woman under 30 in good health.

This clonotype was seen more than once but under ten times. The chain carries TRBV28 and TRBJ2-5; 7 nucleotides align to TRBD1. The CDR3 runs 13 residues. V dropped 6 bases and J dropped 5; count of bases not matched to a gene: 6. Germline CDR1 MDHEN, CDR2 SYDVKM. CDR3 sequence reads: CASRPQGEETQYF. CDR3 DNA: TGTGCCAGCAGACCTCAGGGGGAGGAGACCCAGTACTTC.

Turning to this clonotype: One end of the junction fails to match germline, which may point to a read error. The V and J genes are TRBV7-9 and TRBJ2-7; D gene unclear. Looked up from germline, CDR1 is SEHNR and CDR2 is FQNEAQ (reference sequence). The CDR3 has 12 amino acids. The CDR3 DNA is TGTGCCAGCAGCTTACATCGTGGTGAGCAGTGCTTC. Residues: CASSLHRGEQCF.

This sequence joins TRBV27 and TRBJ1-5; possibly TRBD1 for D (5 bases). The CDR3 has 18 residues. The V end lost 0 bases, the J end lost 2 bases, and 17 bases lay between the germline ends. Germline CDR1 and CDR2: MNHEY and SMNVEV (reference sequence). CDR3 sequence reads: CASSLSLTGGRGNQPQHF. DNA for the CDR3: TGTGCCAGCAGTTTATCGCTCACGGGGGGTAGGGGCAATCAGCCCCAGCATTTT.

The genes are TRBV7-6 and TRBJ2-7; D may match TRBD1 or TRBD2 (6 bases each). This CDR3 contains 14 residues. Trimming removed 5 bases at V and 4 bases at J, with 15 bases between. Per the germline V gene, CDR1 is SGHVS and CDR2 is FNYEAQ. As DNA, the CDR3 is TGTGCCAGCAGCGTCAATGGGGGGCGATACGAGCAGTACTTC. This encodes CASSVNGGRYEQYF.

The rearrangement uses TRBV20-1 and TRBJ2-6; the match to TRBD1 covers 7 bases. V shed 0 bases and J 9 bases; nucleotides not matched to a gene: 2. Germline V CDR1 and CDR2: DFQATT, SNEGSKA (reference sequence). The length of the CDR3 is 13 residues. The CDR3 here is CSAREWDSNVLTF. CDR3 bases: TGCAGTGCTAGAGAATGGGACAGCAACGTCCTGACTTTC.

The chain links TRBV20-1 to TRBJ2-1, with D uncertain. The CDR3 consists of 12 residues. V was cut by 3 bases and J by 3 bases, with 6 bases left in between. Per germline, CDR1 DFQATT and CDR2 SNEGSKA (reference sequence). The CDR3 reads CSARANYNEQFF. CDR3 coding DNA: TGCAGTGCTAGGGCTAACTACAATGAGCAGTTCTTC.

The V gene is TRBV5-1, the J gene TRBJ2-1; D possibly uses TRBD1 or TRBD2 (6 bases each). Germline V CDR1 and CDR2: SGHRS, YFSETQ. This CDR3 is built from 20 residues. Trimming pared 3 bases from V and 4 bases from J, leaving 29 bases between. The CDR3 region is CASSSGLFGQTWPDYNEQFF. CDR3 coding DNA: TGCGCCAGCAGCTCGGGACTCTTTGGACAGACATGGCCAGATTACAATGAGCAGTTCTTC.

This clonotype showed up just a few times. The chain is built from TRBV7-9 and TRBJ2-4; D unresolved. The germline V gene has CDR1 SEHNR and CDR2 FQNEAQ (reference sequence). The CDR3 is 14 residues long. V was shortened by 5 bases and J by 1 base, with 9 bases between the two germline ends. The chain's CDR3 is CASSSREAKNIQYF. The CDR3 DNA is TGTGCCAGCAGCAGTAGAGAGGCCAAAAACATTCAGTACTTC. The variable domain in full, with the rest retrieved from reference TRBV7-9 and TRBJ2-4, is DTGVSQNPRHKITKRGQNVTFRCDPISEHNRLYWYRQTLGQGPEFLTYFQNEAQLEKSRLLSDRFSAERPKGSFSTLEIQRTEQGDSAMYLCASSSREAKNIQYFGAGTRLSVL.

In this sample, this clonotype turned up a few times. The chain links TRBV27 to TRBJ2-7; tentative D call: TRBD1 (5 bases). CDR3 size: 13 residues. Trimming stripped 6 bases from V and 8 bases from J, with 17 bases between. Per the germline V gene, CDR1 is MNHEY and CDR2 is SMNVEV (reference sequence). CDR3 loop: CASSQATRDQQYF. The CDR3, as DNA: TGTGCCAGCAGCCAAGCCACCAGGGATCAGCAGTACTTC.